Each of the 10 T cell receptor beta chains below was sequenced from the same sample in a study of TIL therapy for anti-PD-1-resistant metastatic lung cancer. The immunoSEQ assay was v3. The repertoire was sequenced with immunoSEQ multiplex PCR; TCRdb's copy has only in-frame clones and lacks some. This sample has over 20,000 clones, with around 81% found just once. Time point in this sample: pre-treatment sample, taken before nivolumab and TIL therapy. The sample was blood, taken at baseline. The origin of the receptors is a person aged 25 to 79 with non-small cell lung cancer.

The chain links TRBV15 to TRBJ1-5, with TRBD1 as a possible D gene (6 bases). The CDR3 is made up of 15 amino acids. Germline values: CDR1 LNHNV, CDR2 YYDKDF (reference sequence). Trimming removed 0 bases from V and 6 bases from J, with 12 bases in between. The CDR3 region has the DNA TGTGCCACCAGCAGAGATGGAGAGGGGGGTCAGCCCCAGCATTTT. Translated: CATSRDGEGGQPQHF.

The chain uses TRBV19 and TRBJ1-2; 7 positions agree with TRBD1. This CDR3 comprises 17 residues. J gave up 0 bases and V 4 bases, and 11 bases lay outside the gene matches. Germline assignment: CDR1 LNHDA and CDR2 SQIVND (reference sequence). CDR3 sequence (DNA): TGTGCCAGTAGTAACAGACTAATGACAGGGACTAACTATGGCTACACCTTC. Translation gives CASSNRLMTGTNYGYTF.

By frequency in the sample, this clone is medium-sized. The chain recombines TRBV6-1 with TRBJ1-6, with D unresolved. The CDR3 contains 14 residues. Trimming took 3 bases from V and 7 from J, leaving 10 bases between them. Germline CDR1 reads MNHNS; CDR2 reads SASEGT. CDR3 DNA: TGTGCCAGCAGTGAGTCGCCCCCAAATTCACCCCTCCACTTT. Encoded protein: CASSESPPNSPLHF.

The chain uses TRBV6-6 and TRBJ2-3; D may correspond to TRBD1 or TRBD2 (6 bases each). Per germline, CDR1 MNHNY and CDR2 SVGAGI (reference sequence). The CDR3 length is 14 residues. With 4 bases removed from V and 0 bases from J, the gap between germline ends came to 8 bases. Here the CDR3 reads CASSWGASTDTQYF. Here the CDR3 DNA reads TGTGCCAGCAGTTGGGGGGCTAGCACAGATACGCAGTATTTT.

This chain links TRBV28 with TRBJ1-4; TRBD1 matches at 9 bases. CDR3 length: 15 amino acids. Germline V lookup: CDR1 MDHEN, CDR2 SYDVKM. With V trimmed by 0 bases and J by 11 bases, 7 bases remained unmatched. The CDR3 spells CASSLWEGQGQKLFF. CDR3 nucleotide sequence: TGTGCCAGCAGTTTATGGGAGGGACAGGGACAGAAACTGTTTTTT. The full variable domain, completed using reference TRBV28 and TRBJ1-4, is DVKVTQSSRYLVKRTGEKVFLECVQDMDHENMFWYRQDPGLGLRLIYFSYDVKMKEKGDIPEGYSVSREKKERFSLILESASTNQTSMYLCASSLWEGQGQKLFFGSGTQLSVL.

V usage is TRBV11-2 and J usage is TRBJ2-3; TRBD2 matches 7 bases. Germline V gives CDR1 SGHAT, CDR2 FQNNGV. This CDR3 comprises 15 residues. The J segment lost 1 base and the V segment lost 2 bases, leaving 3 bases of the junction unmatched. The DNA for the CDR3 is TGTGCCAGCAGCTTACTTGCGGGGGGCACAGATACGCAGTATTTT. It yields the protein CASSLLAGGTDTQYF.

CDR3 region: CSVEDRGQIYGYTF. CDR3 sequence (DNA): TGCAGCGTTGAAGATCGAGGACAGATCTATGGCTACACCTTC. The genes are TRBV29-1 and TRBJ1-2; D might be TRBD1 (6 bases). Germline CDR1 reads SQVTM; CDR2 reads ANQGSEA. The length of the CDR3 is 14 residues. Trimming cost V 0 bases and J 4 bases, with 12 bases left between them.

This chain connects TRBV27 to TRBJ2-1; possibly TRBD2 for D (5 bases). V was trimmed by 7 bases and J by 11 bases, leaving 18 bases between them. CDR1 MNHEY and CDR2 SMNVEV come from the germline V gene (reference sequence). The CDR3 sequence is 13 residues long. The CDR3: CASTTLSGFQQFF. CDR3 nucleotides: TGTGCCAGCACCACACTCTCGGGATTTCAGCAGTTCTTC.

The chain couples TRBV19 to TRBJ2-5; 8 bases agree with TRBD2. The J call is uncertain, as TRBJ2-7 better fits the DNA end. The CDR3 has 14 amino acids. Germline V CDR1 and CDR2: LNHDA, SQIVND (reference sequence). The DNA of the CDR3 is TGTGCCAGTAGTAGGACTAGCCGAGACTACGAGCAGTACTTC. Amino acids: CASSRTSRDYEQYF.

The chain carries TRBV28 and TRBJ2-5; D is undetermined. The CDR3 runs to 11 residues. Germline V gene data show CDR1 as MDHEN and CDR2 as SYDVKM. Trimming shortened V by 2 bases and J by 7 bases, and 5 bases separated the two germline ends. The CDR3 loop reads CASSLTGTQYF. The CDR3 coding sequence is TGTGCCAGCAGTTTAACCGGGACCCAGTACTTC.